This record concerns one T cell receptor (beta chain) sequence. This was the immunoSEQ v3.0 assay at survey level. Clones were sequenced by immunoSEQ multiplex PCR, and TCRdb holds only the in-frame ones, with some missing. Altogether about 29,000 clones are present, roughly nine tenths being singletons, with the ten largest covering nearly 7.5%. These data are taken from a study of long-term antiretroviral therapy in people with HIV. The germline gives CDR1 SGHNT, CDR2 YYREEE (reference sequence). The CDR3 consists of 14 residues. The ends lost 5 bases at V and 6 bases at J; junction bases unmatched: 11.

The chain is built from TRBV5-4 and TRBJ2-7, with 7 positions matching TRBD1. This receptor was taken from a man between 45 and 60 years old with HIV. The source was unsorted PBMCs, collected roughly 5 years before starting antiretroviral therapy. In DNA, the CDR3 is TGTGCCAGCAGTGCACCGGACAGGTTAGTCGAGCAGTACTTC. Translated, it gives CASSAPDRLVEQYF.